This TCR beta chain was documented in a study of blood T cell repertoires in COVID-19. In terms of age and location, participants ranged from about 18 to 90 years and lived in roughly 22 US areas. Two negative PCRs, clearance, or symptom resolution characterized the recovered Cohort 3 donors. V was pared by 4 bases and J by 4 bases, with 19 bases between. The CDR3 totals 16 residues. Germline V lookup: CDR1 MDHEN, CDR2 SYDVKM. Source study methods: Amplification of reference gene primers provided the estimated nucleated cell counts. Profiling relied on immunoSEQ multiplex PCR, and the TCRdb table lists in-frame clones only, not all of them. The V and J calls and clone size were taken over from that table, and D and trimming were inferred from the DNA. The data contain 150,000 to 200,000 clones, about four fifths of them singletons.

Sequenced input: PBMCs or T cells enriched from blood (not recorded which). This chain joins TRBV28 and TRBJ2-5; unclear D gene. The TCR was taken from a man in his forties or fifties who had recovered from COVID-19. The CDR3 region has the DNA TGTGCCAGCAGTTCCGCGCGGCCCTCTGCCCCAGAGACCCAGTACTTC. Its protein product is CASSSARPSAPETQYF. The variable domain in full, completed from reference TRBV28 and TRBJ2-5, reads DVKVTQSSRYLVKRTGEKVFLECVQDMDHENMFWYRQDPGLGLRLIYFSYDVKMKEKGDIPEGYSVSREKKERFSLILESASTNQTSMYLCASSSARPSAPETQYFGPGTRLLVL.